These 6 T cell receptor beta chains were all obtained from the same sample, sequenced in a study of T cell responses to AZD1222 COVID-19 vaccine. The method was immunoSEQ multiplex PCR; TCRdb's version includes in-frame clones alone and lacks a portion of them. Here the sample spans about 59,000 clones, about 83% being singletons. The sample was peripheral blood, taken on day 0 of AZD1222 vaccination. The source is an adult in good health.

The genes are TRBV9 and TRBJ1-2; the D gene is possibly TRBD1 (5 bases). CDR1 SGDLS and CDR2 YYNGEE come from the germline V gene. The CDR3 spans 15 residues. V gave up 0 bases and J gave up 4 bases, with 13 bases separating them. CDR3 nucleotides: TGTGCCAGCAGCGTAGGGTCAGGGAGATCCTATGGCTACACCTTC. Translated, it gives CASSVGSGRSYGYTF.

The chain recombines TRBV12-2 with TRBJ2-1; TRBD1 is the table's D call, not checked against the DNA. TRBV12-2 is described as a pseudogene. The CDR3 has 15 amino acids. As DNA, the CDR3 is TGTGCAAGTCGCTCCCCCACGCGCAAGGGGGATGAGCAGTTCTTC. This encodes CASRSPTRKGDEQFF.

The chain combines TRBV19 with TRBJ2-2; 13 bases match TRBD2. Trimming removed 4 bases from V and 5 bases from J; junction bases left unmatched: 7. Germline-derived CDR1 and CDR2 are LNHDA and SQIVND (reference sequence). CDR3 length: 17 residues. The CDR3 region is CASSNLGGLAGTGELFF. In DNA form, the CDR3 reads TGTGCCAGTAGTAATTTGGGGGGACTAGCGGGGACCGGGGAGCTGTTTTTT. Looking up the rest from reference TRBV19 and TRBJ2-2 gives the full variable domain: DGGITQSPKYLFRKEGQNVTLSCEQNLNHDAMYWYRQDPGQGLRLIYYSQIVNDFQKGDIAEGYSVSREKKESFPLTVTSAQKNPTAFYLCASSNLGGLAGTGELFFGEGSRLTVL.

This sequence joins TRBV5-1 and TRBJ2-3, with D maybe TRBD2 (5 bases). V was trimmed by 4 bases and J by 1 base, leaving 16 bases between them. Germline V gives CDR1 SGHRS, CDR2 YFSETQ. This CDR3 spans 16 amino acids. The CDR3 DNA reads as TGCGCCAGCAGCGGCAAAGAGGGCAGACGCACAGATACGCAGTATTTT. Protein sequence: CASSGKEGRRTDTQYF.

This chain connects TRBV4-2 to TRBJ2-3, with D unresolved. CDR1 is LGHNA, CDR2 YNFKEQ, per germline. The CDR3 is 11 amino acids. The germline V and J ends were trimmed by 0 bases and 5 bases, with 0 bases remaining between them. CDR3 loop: CASSQEDTQYF. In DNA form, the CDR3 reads TGTGCCAGCAGCCAAGAAGATACGCAGTATTTT.

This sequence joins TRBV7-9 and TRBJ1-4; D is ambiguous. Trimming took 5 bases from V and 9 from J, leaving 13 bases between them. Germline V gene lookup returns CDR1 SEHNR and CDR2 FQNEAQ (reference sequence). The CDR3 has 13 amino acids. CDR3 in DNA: TGTGCCAGCAGCCCCTCTGAATTAAAAAAACTGTTTTTT. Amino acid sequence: CASSPSELKKLFF.